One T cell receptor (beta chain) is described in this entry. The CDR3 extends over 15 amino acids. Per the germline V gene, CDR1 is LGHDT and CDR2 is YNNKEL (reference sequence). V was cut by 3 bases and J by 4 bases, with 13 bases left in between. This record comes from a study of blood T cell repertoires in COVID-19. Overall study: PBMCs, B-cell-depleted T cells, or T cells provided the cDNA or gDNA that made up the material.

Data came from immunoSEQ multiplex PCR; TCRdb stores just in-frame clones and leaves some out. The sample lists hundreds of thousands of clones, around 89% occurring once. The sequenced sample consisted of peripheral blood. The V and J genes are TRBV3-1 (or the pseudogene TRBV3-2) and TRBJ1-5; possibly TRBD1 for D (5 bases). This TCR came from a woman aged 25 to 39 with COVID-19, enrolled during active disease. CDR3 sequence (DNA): TGTGCCAGCAGCCAGGGCATGCGGACAAATCAGCCCCAGCATTTT. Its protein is CASSQGMRTNQPQHF.